The clone carrying this TCR beta chain was seen ten or more times. This entry belongs to a study of early T cells in non-severe SARS-CoV-2 infection. TCRdb re-analysed the 5' RACE reads in MiXCR, keeping a single row per CDR3 protein. This repertoire shows fewer than 70,000 distinct CDR3 sequences, around 4.2% found once; its top ten account for approximately 3.7%. The TCR sequence derives from an adult who was a healthcare worker with PCR-confirmed SARS-CoV-2 infection or an uninfected control (not recorded which). The donor label of this sample is uncertain. The starting material was whole blood, obtained at baseline.

CDR3: CASSQATGSRYNEQFF. CDR3 sequence (DNA): TGTGCCAGCAGTCAAGCGACAGGGTCAAGGTACAATGAGCAGTTCTTC. V is TRBV6-5 and J is TRBJ2-1; 7 nucleotides match TRBD1. The CDR3 has 16 residues. Germline trimming cut 5 bases from V and 4 bases from J; bases unmatched to any gene: 11. The V gene's germline CDR1 is MNHEY and CDR2 SVGAGI.